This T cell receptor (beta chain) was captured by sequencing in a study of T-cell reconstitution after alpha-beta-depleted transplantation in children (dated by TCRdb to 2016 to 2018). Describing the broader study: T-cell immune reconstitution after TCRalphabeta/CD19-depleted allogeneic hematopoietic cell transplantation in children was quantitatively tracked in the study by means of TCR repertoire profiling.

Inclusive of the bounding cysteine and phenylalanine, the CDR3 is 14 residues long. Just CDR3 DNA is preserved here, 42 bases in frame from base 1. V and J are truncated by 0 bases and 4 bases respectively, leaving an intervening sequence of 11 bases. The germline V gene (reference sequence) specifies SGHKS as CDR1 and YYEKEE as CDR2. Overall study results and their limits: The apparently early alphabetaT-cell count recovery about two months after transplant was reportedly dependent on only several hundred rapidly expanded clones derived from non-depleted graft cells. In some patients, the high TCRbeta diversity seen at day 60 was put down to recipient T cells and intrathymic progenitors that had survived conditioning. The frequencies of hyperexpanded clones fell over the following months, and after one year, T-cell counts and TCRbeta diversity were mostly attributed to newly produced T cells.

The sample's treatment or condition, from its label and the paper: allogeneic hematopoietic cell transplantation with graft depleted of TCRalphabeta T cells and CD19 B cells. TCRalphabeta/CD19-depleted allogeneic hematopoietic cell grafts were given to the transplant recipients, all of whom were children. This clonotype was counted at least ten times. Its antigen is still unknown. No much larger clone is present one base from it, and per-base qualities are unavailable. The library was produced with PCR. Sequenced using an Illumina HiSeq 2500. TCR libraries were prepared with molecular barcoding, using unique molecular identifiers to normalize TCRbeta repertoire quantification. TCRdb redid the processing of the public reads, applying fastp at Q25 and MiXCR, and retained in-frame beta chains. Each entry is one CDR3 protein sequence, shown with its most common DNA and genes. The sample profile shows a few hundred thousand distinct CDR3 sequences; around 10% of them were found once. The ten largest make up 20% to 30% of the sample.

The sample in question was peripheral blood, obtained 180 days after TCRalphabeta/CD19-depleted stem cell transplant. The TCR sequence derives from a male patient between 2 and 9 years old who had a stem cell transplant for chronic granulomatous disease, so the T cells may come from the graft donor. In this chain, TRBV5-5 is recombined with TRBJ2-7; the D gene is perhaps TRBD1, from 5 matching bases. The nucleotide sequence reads TGTGCCAGCAGCTTGGCAGGGCTTAGGTACGAGCAGTACTTC. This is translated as CASSLAGLRYEQYF.